These T cell receptor beta chains were read from a single sample in a study of T cells in Graves' hyperthyroidism and ophthalmopathy. TCRdb reprocessed the multiplex PCR reads via MiXCR and lists one record per CDR3 protein. In the table there are around 570,000 distinct CDR3 sequences, less than 20% of which are singletons. The specimen was blood. The receptor set was obtained from a man in his forties with Graves' ophthalmopathy. Each CDR3 is given with its conserved first and last residue. The D gene is left open where the match is weak. For some rows the clone size is stated as once, few or many, or as a class when expanded; others skip it.

clone_size j_call v_call d_call cdr3_aa cdr3_nt
few TRBJ1-5 TRBV6-1 . CASSPHRWVGNQPQHF TGTGCCAGCAGTCCTCACAGGTGGGTTGGGAATCAGCCCCAGCATTTT
. TRBJ2-5 TRBV7-9 TRBD2 CASSPGLAGGPERETQYF TGTGCCAGCAGCCCCGGACTAGCGGGAGGGCCGGAGCGGGAGACCCAGTACTTC
many TRBJ2-2 TRBV7-9 . CASSLVALNTGELFF TGTGCCAGCAGCTTAGTAGCATTGAACACCGGGGAGCTGTTTTTT
. TRBJ2-5 TRBV3-1 TRBD1 CASSQSGTGGMETQYF TGTGCCAGCAGCCAATCCGGGACAGGGGGCATGGAGACCCAGTACTTC
many TRBJ1-1 TRBV11-2 . CASSLHLNTEAFF TGTGCCAGCAGCTTACACCTGAACACTGAAGCTTTCTTT
many TRBJ1-2 TRBV20-1 . CSAREQGTHSFGYTF TGCAGTGCTAGAGAACAGGGTACCCATAGCTTTGGCTACACCTTC
few TRBJ1-1 TRBV19 . CASSINRNTEAFF TGTGCCAGTAGTATTAACAGGAACACTGAAGCTTTCTTT
. TRBJ2-1 TRBV6-1 TRBD1 CASSDGQGSSYNEQFF TGTGCCAGCAGTGACGGACAGGGGAGCTCCTACAATGAGCAGTTCTTC
. TRBJ2-3 TRBV7-9 TRBD2 CASSSGLAGGPKSDTQYF TGTGCCAGCAGCTCGGGACTAGCGGGGGGGCCCAAGTCAGATACGCAGTATTTT
once TRBJ2-1 TRBV28 . CASSLRSNYNEQFF TGTGCCAGCAGCTTAAGGTCCAATTACAATGAGCAGTTCTTC
few TRBJ1-3 TRBV2 TRBD1 CASTPDRGDTIYF TGTGCCAGCACCCCTGACAGGGGTGACACCATATATTTT
few TRBJ2-7 TRBV20-1 . CSARVDQVAYEQYF TGCAGTGCTAGAGTGGACCAGGTGGCCTACGAGCAGTACTTC